Following are 19 T cell receptor beta chains from one sample sequenced in a study of T cell responses to AZD1222 COVID-19 vaccine. TCRdb's copy holds only in-frame clones and misses some; the assay was immunoSEQ multiplex PCR. The sample contains more than 100,000 clones, over 75% of which appear only once. Sequencing was performed on peripheral blood, taken 28 days after the second dose of the MenACWY control vaccine. The source is an adult who received the MenACWY meningococcal vaccine as a control.

This chain uses TRBV4-3 with TRBJ2-1; D gene uncertain. V lost 5 bases and J lost 6, with 17 bases in between. In germline, CDR1 is LGHNA, CDR2 YSLEER. The CDR3 covers 15 residues. Here the CDR3 DNA reads TGCGCCAGCAGCGACGACGTCCCGCAATTCAATGAGCAGTTCTTC. It specifies CASSDDVPQFNEQFF.

The CDR3 region is CASGSGSYGYTF. The DNA for the CDR3 is TGTGCCAGCGGTTCGGGATCCTATGGCTACACCTTC. V is TRBV11-2 and J is TRBJ1-2; the D is unclear. The V end lost 8 bases, the J end lost 4 bases, and 11 bases lay between the germline ends. Germline CDR1 SGHAT, CDR2 FQNNGV. CDR3 length equals 12 residues.

The chain has TRBV30 and TRBJ2-1; D gene ambiguous. The ends were cut back, 2 bases at V and 6 bases at J, with 5 bases in the middle. CDR3 length: 11 residues. Germline CDR1 GTSNPN, CDR2 SVGIG (reference sequence). CDR3 in amino acids: CAWSIRNEQFF. The CDR3 DNA reads as TGTGCCTGGAGTATCCGCAATGAGCAGTTCTTC.

This rearrangement joins TRBV7-9 to TRBJ1-6, with 8 bases that match TRBD1. V gave up 3 bases and J gave up 6 bases; unmatched junction bases: 4. CDR3 length equals 15 residues. Per the germline V gene, CDR1 is SEHNR and CDR2 is FQNEAQ (reference sequence). The CDR3 spells CASSFGQGGNSPLHF. The CDR3 DNA follows: TGTGCCAGCAGCTTCGGACAGGGAGGTAATTCACCCCTCCACTTT.

This clone appeared once. The V and J genes are TRBV15 and TRBJ1-5, with D possibly matching TRBD1 (6 bases). The V and J ends lost 3 bases and 6 bases respectively, with 18 bases between them. The germline CDR1 and CDR2 sequences are LNHNV and YYDKDF (reference sequence). This CDR3 has 16 residues. The CDR3, as DNA: TGTGCCACCAGCAGGCCGACCCCAGGGGTAGGTCAGCCCCAGCATTTT. Translating gives CATSRPTPGVGQPQHF.

CDR3 sequence: CATDSGRSNQPQHF. CDR3 nucleotides: TGTGCCACCGACTCGGGGAGGAGCAATCAGCCCCAGCATTTT. This rearrangement joins TRBV24-1 to TRBJ1-5, with D unresolved. The CDR3 totals 14 residues. Trimming left V 9 bases short and J 1 base short, with 12 bases between. Germline V gene data show CDR1 as KGHDR and CDR2 as SFDVKD.

The chain couples TRBV11-2 to TRBJ2-2; 11 positions match TRBD2. With 0 bases clipped from V and 3 bases from J, the junction kept 9 bases outside the gene matches. The CDR3 has 19 residues. Germline values: CDR1 SGHAT, CDR2 FQNNGV. CDR3 nucleotides: TGTGCCAGCAGCTTAGACAGGCTAGCGGGGGGAAGATACACCGGGGAGCTGTTTTTT. Translation gives CASSLDRLAGGRYTGELFF. The variable domain in full, with the rest retrieved from reference TRBV11-2 and TRBJ2-2, is EAGVAQSPRYKIIEKRQSVAFWCNPISGHATLYWYQQILGQGPKLLIQFQNNGVVDDSQLPKDRFSAERLKGVDSTLKIQPAKLEDSAVYLCASSLDRLAGGRYTGELFFGEGSRLTVL.

The CDR3: CASSWSGELFF. The CDR3 nucleotides are TGTGCCAGCAGCTGGTCCGGGGAGCTGTTTTTT. The gene calls are TRBV27 and TRBJ2-2; D ambiguous. The CDR3 sequence is 11 residues long. CDR1 is MNHEY and CDR2 is SMNVEV in the germline V gene (reference sequence). The V end was cut by 6 bases, the J end by 6 bases, with 5 bases between.

The chain is built from TRBV7-9 and TRBJ2-7; 11 bases line up with TRBD2. The CDR3 has 15 amino acids. Germline V gene lookup returns CDR1 SEHNR and CDR2 FQNEAQ (reference sequence). Losses at the gene ends were 2 bases for V and 2 bases for J; bases not matched to a gene: 2. DNA of the CDR3: TGTGCCAGCAGCTTAAAACTAGCGGGGGCCTACGAGCAGTACTTC. Translated, it gives CASSLKLAGAYEQYF.

This chain connects TRBV10-3 to TRBJ2-1; no reliable D call. The V end lost 6 bases, the J end lost 2 bases, and 11 bases lay between the germline ends. Per the germline V gene, CDR1 is ENHRY and CDR2 is SYGVKD. The CDR3 consists of 14 residues. CDR3 DNA: TGTGCCATCAGGCAGAGTGGGGCCTACAATGAGCAGTTCTTC. Translating gives CAIRQSGAYNEQFF.

V gene TRBV19 combines with J gene TRBJ2-2; D unclear. Germline V gene sequence: CDR1 LNHDA, CDR2 SQIVND (reference sequence). V was cut by 7 bases and J by 6 bases, with 15 bases left in between. The CDR3 spans 14 residues. This chain's CDR3 is CASNPMPDAGELFF. DNA of the CDR3: TGTGCCAGTAACCCCATGCCCGACGCCGGGGAGCTGTTTTTT. The whole variable domain, filled in from reference TRBV19 and TRBJ2-2, reads DGGITQSPKYLFRKEGQNVTLSCEQNLNHDAMYWYRQDPGQGLRLIYYSQIVNDFQKGDIAEGYSVSREKKESFPLTVTSAQKNPTAFYLCASNPMPDAGELFFGEGSRLTVL.

The chain employs TRBV3-1 (or the pseudogene TRBV3-2) and TRBJ1-1; D perhaps matches TRBD1 (5 bases). CDR3 length: 13 amino acids. V lost 1 base to trimming and J lost 5 bases, with 8 bases between them. Per the germline V gene, CDR1 is LGHDT and CDR2 is YNNKEL (reference sequence). CDR3 nucleotide sequence: TGTGCCAGCAGCCAAGTCAGGGATACTGAAGCTTTCTTT. Translating it yields CASSQVRDTEAFF.

V and J are TRBV5-1 and TRBJ2-3; possible D gene TRBD2, 6 bases. CDR1 SGHRS and CDR2 YFSETQ come from the germline V gene. The CDR3 is 16 amino acids. V dropped 4 bases and J dropped 3 bases, with 18 bases sitting between them. The CDR3 region has the DNA TGCGCCAGCAGCCTGGGACTCCTCATTTCAACAGATACGCAGTATTTT. Encoded protein: CASSLGLLISTDTQYF.

This clone was seen only a few times. The genes are TRBV10-3 and TRBJ2-2; the D call may be TRBD1 or TRBD2 (5 bases each). This CDR3 is built from 13 residues. The V end was cut by 4 bases, the J end by 3 bases, with 6 bases between. From germline, CDR1 is ENHRY and CDR2 SYGVKD. This CDR3 reads CAISGGDTGELFF. CDR3 nucleotide sequence: TGTGCCATCAGTGGAGGGGACACCGGGGAGCTGTTTTTT.

CDR3 coding DNA: TGTGCCATAGTTGGACGGCGCCCTGGGGCCAACGTCCTGACTTTC. Its translation: CAIVGRRPGANVLTF. The chain has TRBV21-1 and TRBJ2-6. TRBV21-1 is assigned pseudogene status. The CDR3 is 15 amino acids.

Comments on this clone: The sample carries other DNA sequences with the same CDR3. The chain is built from TRBV7-9 and TRBJ1-1, with unresolved D. The CDR3 spans 14 residues. Germline V gene lookup returns CDR1 SEHNR and CDR2 FQNEAQ (reference sequence). Trimming pared 1 base from V and 0 bases from J, leaving 6 bases between. The CDR3 sequence is CASSLGDMNTEAFF. CDR3 DNA sequence: TGTGCCAGCAGCTTAGGGGATATGAACACTGAAGCTTTCTTT.

This clone was picked up a small number of times. The chain combines TRBV7-9 with TRBJ2-7; D might be TRBD1 or TRBD2, each matching 5 bases. Germline CDR1 reads SEHNR; CDR2 reads FQNEAQ (reference sequence). The CDR3 spans 15 residues. The germline V and J ends were trimmed by 1 base and 2 bases, with 12 bases remaining between them. CDR3 bases: TGTGCCAGCAGCTTAGTCTGGGGGAAGACCTACGAGCAGTACTTC. This encodes CASSLVWGKTYEQYF.

The chain uses TRBV12-3 or TRBV12-4 and TRBJ1-3; D is perhaps TRBD1 (6 bases). Trimming stripped 5 bases from V and 7 bases from J, with 9 bases between. This CDR3 spans 12 amino acids. CDR3 DNA sequence: TGTGCCAGCAGTATAACAGGGAACACCATATATTTT. It encodes CASSITGNTIYF.

The V gene is TRBV4-1, the J gene TRBJ2-7, with D maybe TRBD1 (5 bases). Trimming removed 2 bases at V and 3 bases at J, with 14 bases between. Germline CDR1 and CDR2: MGHRA and YSYEKL. CDR3 size: 15 residues. CDR3 region: CASSQQTTVLYEQYV. The CDR3 coding sequence is TGCGCCAGCAGCCAACAAACGACAGTACTCTACGAGCAGTACGTC.